Each of the 24 T cell receptor beta chains below was sequenced from the same sample in a study of Graves' ophthalmopathy and Graves' hyperthyroidism (dated by TCRdb to 2017 to 2018). The instrument was an Illumina HiSeq 2000. For repertoire sequencing, TCR beta CDR3 regions were amplified from RNA transcripts. A first-round RT-PCR used HTBI primers with the Qiagen OneStep RT-PCR kit, followed by a second-round multiplex PCR, size selection and purification. Clones were called with MiXCR by TCRdb after fastp trimmed the public reads at Q25, and only in-frame beta chains were retained. Under each unique CDR3 protein, matching rows form one entry showing the most common genes and DNA. The sample records about 600,000 distinct CDR3 sequences, approximately 35% of which are singletons. The top ten constitute 3.5% to 5% of the sample. Material: peripheral blood or thyroid tissue (not recorded which). Receptors originate from an adult man with Graves' hyperthyroidism.

The sample holds a few counts of this clonotype. The chain combines TRBV20-1 with TRBJ2-7, with D perhaps being TRBD1 or TRBD2 (6 bases each). The V end was cut by 3 bases, the J end by 2 bases, with 8 bases between. The length of the CDR3 is 12 residues. Germline values: CDR1 DFQATT, CDR2 SNEGSKA (reference sequence). The CDR3 coding sequence is TGCAGTGCTAGGAGGGGGGCCTACGAGCAGTACTTC. As protein: CSARRGAYEQYF.

The chain combines TRBV9 with TRBJ2-7; D is perhaps TRBD2 (6 bases). The CDR3 extends over 15 amino acids. Trimming left V 5 bases short and J 1 base short, with 16 bases between. Germline V gene lookup returns CDR1 SGDLS and CDR2 YYNGEE. The CDR3 reads CASSGRRAQSYEQYF. In DNA, the CDR3 is TGTGCCAGCAGTGGTCGGAGGGCCCAGTCCTACGAGCAGTACTTC.

Many counts were recorded for this clonotype. This chain links TRBV11-2 with TRBJ1-1; D is unclear. The ends were cut back, 0 bases at V and 11 bases at J, with 16 bases in the middle. The CDR3 sequence is 14 residues long. Germline CDR1 SGHAT, CDR2 FQNNGV. The DNA of the CDR3 is TGTGCCAGCAGCTTAGATCCCAACAGCCCGACGGCTTTCTTT. Residues: CASSLDPNSPTAFF.

This clonotype was observed at least ten times. This chain links TRBV15 with TRBJ1-3; possible D gene TRBD1, 6 bases. The V gene's germline CDR1 is LNHNV and CDR2 YYDKDF (reference sequence). The V end lost 0 bases, the J end lost 5 bases, and 8 bases lay between the germline ends. There are 14 residues in the CDR3. CDR3: CATSRDTGRNTIYF. CDR3 bases: TGTGCCACCAGCAGAGATACAGGGAGAAACACCATATATTTT.

The CDR3, as DNA: TGTGCCAGCAGTTTTTCAGACAGGGAGAATCAGCCCCAGCATTTT. It specifies CASSFSDRENQPQHF. This rearrangement joins TRBV12-3 or TRBV12-4 to TRBJ1-5; the match to TRBD1 covers 7 bases. This CDR3 is built from 15 residues. V shed 3 bases and J 4 bases; nucleotides not matched to a gene: 6.

In this sample, this clonotype turned up once. One base away lies a much larger clone, so this may be a sequencing read error. The chain is built from TRBV20-1 and TRBJ1-4; 7 positions match TRBD1. From germline, CDR1 is DFQATT and CDR2 SNEGSKA (reference sequence). Trimming at V came to 7 bases and at J to 4 bases, leaving 6 bases not matched to a gene. This CDR3 spans 13 amino acids. The CDR3 reads CSVEGQSNEKLFF. CDR3 DNA sequence: TGCAGTGTCGAGGGACAGAGTAATGAAAAACTGTTTTTT.

J is TRBJ2-3 and V is TRBV2; tentatively, D is TRBD2 (5 bases). Per germline, CDR1 SNHLY and CDR2 FYNNEI. The CDR3 covers 14 residues. Trimming stripped 4 bases from V and 3 bases from J, with 11 bases between. CDR3 sequence reads: CASSGGRGTDTQYF. CDR3 bases: TGTGCCAGCAGTGGGGGTAGAGGGACAGATACGCAGTATTTT.

This clonotype was recorded only once. V usage is TRBV7-2 and J usage is TRBJ2-5; TRBD2 agrees at 8 bases. After removal of 1 base from V and 5 bases from J, the junction contained 6 bases not matched to a gene. CDR1 SGHTA and CDR2 FQGNSA come from the germline V gene. The CDR3 is made up of 15 amino acids. DNA for the CDR3: TGTGCCAGCAGCTTAGTGAGCGGGAGATGGGAGACCCAGTACTTC. As protein: CASSLVSGRWETQYF.

This clonotype occurred many times. The chain carries TRBV7-2 and TRBJ1-3; D gene ambiguous. Germline CDR1 and CDR2: SGHTA and FQGNSA. Trimming removed 5 bases at V and 0 bases at J, with 8 bases between. This CDR3 comprises 14 residues. The CDR3 region is CASSKAISGNTIYF. As DNA, the CDR3 is TGTGCCAGCAGCAAGGCGATCTCTGGAAACACCATATATTTT.

Note on this clonotype: This is likely a read error, given that the CDR3 carries no conserved phenylalanine or tryptophan at its end. The DNA is left out, because the CDR3 cannot be placed on it with certainty; the CDR3 is given as TCRdb lists it. The V call is TRBV29-1, the J call TRBJ1-1; TRBD1 is the table's D call and was not checked against the DNA. Including both end residues, the CDR3 is 10 amino acids long. Germline V gene sequence: CDR1 SQVTM, CDR2 ANQGSEA. Here the CDR3 reads CSATGDGANY.

Ten or more counts support this clonotype. The genes are TRBV2 and TRBJ1-4, with 9 positions matching TRBD1. Germline-derived CDR1 and CDR2 are SNHLY and FYNNEI. The ends lost 10 bases at V and 2 bases at J; junction bases unmatched: 2. The CDR3 is 13 residues long. CDR3 in amino acids: CAIGTGTNEKLFF. The CDR3 DNA reads TGTGCCATCGGGACAGGGACTAATGAAAAACTGTTTTTT.

About this clonotype: Since a much larger clone is just one base distant, this may be a read error. The chain uses TRBV29-1 and TRBJ2-7, with D tentatively TRBD2 (7 bases). Trimming pared 2 bases from V and 5 bases from J, leaving 10 bases between. Germline-derived CDR1 and CDR2 are SQVTM and ANQGSEA. The CDR3 covers 12 residues. The chain's CDR3 is CSVECGGHEQYF. CDR3 DNA sequence: TGCAGCGTTGAATGCGGGGGCCACGAGCAGTACTTC.

Worth noting for this clonotype: This may be a read error, as it is one base from a much larger clone. J is TRBJ1-2 and V is TRBV5-8; a weak D match, TRBD1 (6 bases). Germline V gene data show CDR1 as SGHTS and CDR2 as YDEGEE. The CDR3 has 14 amino acids. Trimming pared 0 bases from V and 10 bases from J, leaving 16 bases between. The CDR3 nucleotides read TGTGCCAGCAGCTTGGTAAGGGGGACGCAGGCCTACACCTTC. Protein product: CASSLVRGTQAYTF.

This clonotype was detected many times. The chain uses TRBV9 and TRBJ1-1; D not resolved. In germline, CDR1 is SGDLS, CDR2 YYNGEE. CDR3 length: 16 amino acids. Trimming took 0 bases from V and 10 from J, leaving 22 bases between them. Here the CDR3 reads CASSVGDEGRVLGAFF. CDR3 in DNA: TGTGCCAGCAGCGTAGGAGATGAGGGAAGGGTATTAGGAGCTTTCTTT.

A single count supports this clonotype. V is TRBV10-3 and J is TRBJ2-6, with 8 bases identical to TRBD1. In germline, CDR1 is ENHRY, CDR2 SYGVKD. The CDR3 length is 18 residues. Losses at the gene ends were 10 bases for V and 0 bases for J; bases not matched to a gene: 14. The chain's CDR3 is CANIEPGQASSGANVLTF. CDR3 sequence (DNA): TGTGCCAATATCGAACCGGGACAGGCGAGCTCTGGGGCCAACGTCCTGACTTTC.

The table lists this clonotype with many counts. In DNA form, the CDR3 reads TGTGCCACCAGTGATTTAGACGACAGGTATCAAGAGACCCAGTACTTC. Translation gives CATSDLDDRYQETQYF. The V call is TRBV24-1, the J call TRBJ2-5, with D maybe TRBD1 (6 bases). CDR1 and CDR2 (germline): KGHDR, SFDVKD. The V gene lost 1 base and the J gene lost 2 bases, with 13 bases spanning the gap. The CDR3 spans 16 residues.

This chain joins TRBV12-3 or TRBV12-4 and TRBJ1-2; the D gene is possibly TRBD1 (6 bases). CDR3 length: 15 amino acids. With 2 bases removed from V and 2 bases from J, the gap between germline ends came to 12 bases. The CDR3 loop reads CASSLFGGRNYGYTF. The CDR3 DNA reads as TGTGCCAGCAGTTTATTCGGGGGGCGGAACTATGGCTACACCTTC.

This clonotype was observed many times. The rearrangement uses TRBV6-5 and TRBJ2-7; 7 positions agree with TRBD1. Germline loops: CDR1 MNHEY, CDR2 SVGAGI. After removal of 6 bases from V and 3 bases from J, the junction contained 2 bases not matched to a gene. The CDR3 totals 12 residues. The CDR3 loop is CASSRQGYEQYF. The DNA for the CDR3 is TGTGCCAGCAGCAGACAGGGCTACGAGCAGTACTTC.

The chain combines TRBV29-1 with TRBJ2-1, with D unclear. Looked up from germline, CDR1 is SQVTM and CDR2 is ANQGSEA. V lost 8 bases and J 9 bases, leaving 14 bases between the germline ends. The CDR3 extends over 11 amino acids. The CDR3 DNA is TGCAGCTTAATTAGTATGGGTGAGCAGTTCTTC. Translation gives CSLISMGEQFF.

This clonotype is a singleton in its sample. The germline gene is not matched at one end of the junction; a read error may be the cause. The chain couples TRBV5-1 to TRBJ2-7, with no clear D. The CDR3 is made up of 13 amino acids. CDR1 SGHRS and CDR2 YFSETQ come from the germline V gene. The CDR3 reads CASSYPSPYEQYF. As DNA, the CDR3 is TGTGCCAGCAGTTACCCAAGCCCCTACGAGCAGTACTTC.

The chain links TRBV6-2 or TRBV6-3 to TRBJ1-1; 7 positions match TRBD1. This CDR3 spans 16 amino acids. The germline V gene has CDR1 MNHEY and CDR2 SVGEGT. The ends lost 4 bases at V and 4 bases at J; junction bases unmatched: 12. As DNA, the CDR3 is TGTGCCAGCAGTTCCAGGACAGGAGGGTTGAGCACTGAAGCTTTCTTT. Amino acids: CASSSRTGGLSTEAFF.

The rearrangement uses TRBV28 and TRBJ1-4, with D unclear. Trimming pared 2 bases from V and 7 bases from J, leaving 11 bases between. Germline CDR1 reads MDHEN; CDR2 reads SYDVKM. CDR3 length: 14 residues. In nucleotides, the CDR3 is TGTGCCAGCAGTTTAGGTGGTAGGATTGAAAAACTGTTTTTT. This gives the protein CASSLGGRIEKLFF.

This clonotype was observed many times. V is TRBV25-1 and J is TRBJ2-2; D gene ambiguous. The V and J ends lost 6 bases and 7 bases respectively, with 9 bases between them. The CDR3 has 12 amino acids. Germline V gene sequence: CDR1 MGHDK, CDR2 SYGVNS. The chain's CDR3 is CASSLDNGELFF. For the CDR3, the DNA is TGTGCCAGCAGCCTTGACAACGGGGAGCTGTTTTTT.

This clonotype was observed many times. The chain links TRBV19 to TRBJ2-2; D is possibly TRBD1 (6 bases). V lost 6 bases and J 3 bases, leaving 14 bases between the germline ends. From germline, CDR1 is LNHDA and CDR2 SQIVND (reference sequence). This CDR3 spans 15 amino acids. The chain's CDR3 is CASRPGHKYTGELFF. DNA of the CDR3: TGTGCCAGTAGGCCGGGACACAAATACACCGGGGAGCTGTTTTTT.